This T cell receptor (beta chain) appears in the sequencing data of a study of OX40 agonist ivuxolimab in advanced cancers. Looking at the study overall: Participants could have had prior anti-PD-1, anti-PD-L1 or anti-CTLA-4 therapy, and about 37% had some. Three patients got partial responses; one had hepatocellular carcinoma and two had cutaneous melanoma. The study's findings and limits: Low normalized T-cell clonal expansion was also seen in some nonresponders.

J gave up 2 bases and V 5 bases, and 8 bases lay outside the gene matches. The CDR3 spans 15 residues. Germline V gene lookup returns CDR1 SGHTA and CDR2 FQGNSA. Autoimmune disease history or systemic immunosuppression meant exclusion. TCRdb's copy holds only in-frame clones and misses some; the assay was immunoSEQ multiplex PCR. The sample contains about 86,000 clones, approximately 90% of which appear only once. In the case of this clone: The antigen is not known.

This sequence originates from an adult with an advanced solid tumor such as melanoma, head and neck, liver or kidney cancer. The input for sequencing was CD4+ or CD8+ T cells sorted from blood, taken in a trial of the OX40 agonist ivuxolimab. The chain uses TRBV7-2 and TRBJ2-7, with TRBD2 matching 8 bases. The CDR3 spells CASSRALAVPYEQYF. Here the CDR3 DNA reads TGTGCCAGCAGCCGCGCACTAGCGGTTCCCTACGAGCAGTACTTC.